Below, 5 T cell receptor beta chains from the same sample are listed, as sequenced in a study of STAT5B mutations in CD4+ large granular lymphocyte leukemia. Clones were sequenced by immunoSEQ multiplex PCR, and TCRdb holds only the in-frame ones, with some missing. The repertoire holds some 34,000 clones, with about three quarters as singletons. The sample taken for sequencing was CD4+ T cells from blood buffy coats. The receptors originated from a human donor in good health.

The chain is built from TRBV30 and TRBJ1-1, with D possibly matching TRBD1 (5 bases). V was shortened by 1 base and J by 1 base, with 19 bases between the two germline ends. There are 17 residues in the CDR3. Germline CDR1 and CDR2: GTSNPN and SVGIG (reference sequence). The CDR3 coding sequence is TGTGCCTGGAGTGCCTTCAGGGACCTGGGGGGGAACACTGAAGCTTTCTTT. It is translated as CAWSAFRDLGGNTEAFF.

This clone was counted a few times. This chain joins TRBV5-6 and TRBJ1-2, with D perhaps matching TRBD1 (6 bases). Trimming removed 3 bases from V and 3 bases from J, with 12 bases in between. Germline CDR1 reads SGHDT; CDR2 reads YYEEEE. The CDR3 contains 14 residues. CDR3: CASSSDGTHYGYTF. In DNA form, the CDR3 reads TGTGCCAGCAGCTCCGACGGGACACACTATGGCTACACCTTC.

Here the CDR3 reads CASSLESGQDSEAFF. CDR3 coding DNA: TGTGCCAGCAGCTTAGAGTCCGGACAGGACTCTGAAGCTTTCTTT. V is TRBV7-2 and J is TRBJ1-1, with 7 bases lining up with TRBD1. V was clipped by 1 base and J by 6 bases; unmatched bases: 8. The CDR3 has 15 amino acids. Per germline, CDR1 SGHTA and CDR2 FQGNSA.

This clone appeared a few times. The chain has TRBV19 and TRBJ2-1; D ambiguous. The CDR3 has 15 amino acids. V shed 5 bases and J shed 4 bases, with 15 bases lying between them. Germline CDR1 LNHDA, CDR2 SQIVND (reference sequence). The CDR3 nucleotides are TGTGCCAGTAGTGGCTCCCTCAAGCCTTACAATGAGCAGTTCTTC. It is translated as CASSGSLKPYNEQFF.

V usage is TRBV5-4 and J usage is TRBJ1-1; 8 bases are a match to TRBD1. Germline V gives CDR1 SGHNT, CDR2 YYREEE (reference sequence). The CDR3 consists of 14 residues. Losses at the gene ends were 3 bases for V and 6 bases for J; bases not matched to a gene: 7. DNA for the CDR3: TGTGCCAGCAGCTACCGACAGGGGTACGCTGAAGCTTTCTTT. It yields the protein CASSYRQGYAEAFF.